Shown below are 23 T cell receptor beta chains from a single sample sequenced in a study of regulatory T cells in long-lasting Graves disease. Time point of the sample: persistent/refractory GD, antithyroid drugs over 5 years with positive TRAb. Isolated PBMC RNA provided the starting material for the TCR library. The TCR beta library used iRepertoire HTBI primers with Arm-PCR amplification of CDR3. A single record per CDR3 protein comes from TCRdb applying MiXCR to the multiplex PCR reads. The table has 500,000 to 700,000 distinct CDR3 sequences, around 30% seen once. The sequences come from peripheral blood mononuclear cells (PBMCs), collected when the disease was refractory, from a patient treated with antithyroid drugs. All receptors come from a female donor with Graves disease.

This rearrangement joins TRBV5-1 to TRBJ1-1; TRBD1 matches at 9 bases. The V gene end was trimmed by 4 bases and the J gene end by 0 bases; junction bases not matched to a gene: 7. This CDR3 contains 16 residues. Germline CDR1 is SGHRS and CDR2 is YFSETQ. The CDR3 region is CASSLTTGGMNTEAFF. CDR3 DNA: TGCGCCAGCAGCCTTACGACAGGGGGTATGAACACTGAAGCTTTCTTT.

The count of this clonotype is one. The genes are TRBV28 and TRBJ1-5, with TRBD1 matching 11 bases. This CDR3 has 18 residues. Germline-derived CDR1 and CDR2 are MDHEN and SYDVKM. Losses at the gene ends were 2 bases for V and 2 bases for J; bases not matched to a gene: 8. The CDR3 loop is CASSLGTGGAMGNQPQHF. The DNA for the CDR3 is TGTGCCAGCAGTTTAGGGACAGGGGGTGCTATGGGCAATCAGCCCCAGCATTTT.

This clonotype was picked up one time. The chain combines TRBV20-1 with TRBJ2-2; D is unresolved. Germline V gene lookup returns CDR1 DFQATT and CDR2 SNEGSKA (reference sequence). This CDR3 spans 13 amino acids. The V end was cut by 3 bases, the J end by 3 bases, with 8 bases between. CDR3 sequence reads: CSASWQHTGELFF. For the CDR3, the DNA is TGCAGTGCTAGTTGGCAGCACACCGGGGAGCTGTTTTTT.

In this sample, this clonotype turned up a few times. V gene TRBV2 combines with J gene TRBJ1-1; possibly TRBD1 for D (6 bases). The CDR3 loop spans 14 amino acids. Looked up from germline, CDR1 is SNHLY and CDR2 is FYNNEI. The V gene lost 6 bases and the J gene lost 0 bases, with 11 bases spanning the gap. CDR3 sequence reads: CASSHRDVNTEAFF. DNA for the CDR3: TGTGCCAGCAGCCACAGGGATGTGAACACTGAAGCTTTCTTT.

The chain links TRBV7-9 to TRBJ2-1; weak D call: TRBD2 (5 bases). The germline CDR1 and CDR2 sequences are SEHNR and FQNEAQ (reference sequence). This CDR3 spans 16 amino acids. Trimming took off 4 bases at V and 0 bases at J, with 13 bases between the two ends. CDR3 sequence: CASSSMRGISYNEQFF. Written as DNA, the CDR3 is TGTGCCAGCAGCTCAATGAGAGGGATCTCCTACAATGAGCAGTTCTTC. Using reference TRBV7-9 and TRBJ2-1 for the parts outside the CDR3, the full variable domain is DTGVSQNPRHKITKRGQNVTFRCDPISEHNRLYWYRQTLGQGPEFLTYFQNEAQLEKSRLLSDRFSAERPKGSFSTLEIQRTEQGDSAMYLCASSSMRGISYNEQFFGPGTRLTVL.

The chain has TRBV27 and TRBJ1-2, with 7 nucleotides matching TRBD1. J lost 3 bases, V lost 6 bases, and 4 bases had no gene match. The CDR3 is 13 residues long. The germline gives CDR1 MNHEY, CDR2 SMNVEV (reference sequence). The CDR3 nucleotides read TGTGCCAGCAGCCGAGGGGGCCACTATGGCTACACCTTC. Its protein product is CASSRGGHYGYTF.

The chain is built from TRBV7-9 and TRBJ2-1, with a tentative D call TRBD1 (6 bases). The CDR3 is 15 residues long. The germline CDR1 and CDR2 sequences are SEHNR and FQNEAQ (reference sequence). Trimming stripped 6 bases from V and 4 bases from J, with 16 bases between. CDR3 residues: CASRPGQRSYNEQFF. DNA for the CDR3: TGTGCCAGCAGACCTGGACAGCGATCTTACAATGAGCAGTTCTTC.

This clonotype was counted only a few times. V and J are TRBV13 and TRBJ2-7; D ambiguous. Germline V gene sequence: CDR1 PRHDT, CDR2 FYEKMQ (reference sequence). CDR3 length: 14 residues. Between the trimmed V and J ends, which lost 1 base and 7 bases, there was a span of 14 bases. The CDR3 DNA reads TGTGCCAGCAGCTTAGTGGCGGACCTAGGGGAGCAGTACTTC. Encoded protein: CASSLVADLGEQYF.

In this sample, this clonotype turned up a few times. J is TRBJ1-4 and V is TRBV5-6, with D unresolved. Trimming took off 3 bases at V and 0 bases at J, with 15 bases between the two ends. Germline V gene data show CDR1 as SGHDT and CDR2 as YYEEEE. This CDR3 region has 17 residues. The CDR3 region is CASSSSQGPSTNEKLFF. The DNA of the CDR3 is TGTGCCAGCAGCTCGTCTCAAGGGCCCTCAACTAATGAAAAACTGTTTTTT.

There are a few counts of this clonotype. V and J are TRBV12-3 or TRBV12-4 and TRBJ1-5; maybe TRBD1 (6 bases). The CDR3 is 14 amino acids. The V end lost 6 bases, the J end lost 3 bases, and 12 bases lay between the germline ends. The chain's CDR3 is CASRERGLNQPQHF. The DNA for the CDR3 is TGTGCCAGCAGGGAACGGGGGCTCAATCAGCCCCAGCATTTT.

The rearrangement joins TRBV27 to TRBJ1-5; weak D call: TRBD1 (5 bases). Germline V lookup: CDR1 MNHEY, CDR2 SMNVEV (reference sequence). This CDR3 comprises 15 residues. V lost 3 bases and J 1 base, leaving 10 bases between the germline ends. CDR3 protein: CASSLGRESNQPQHF. CDR3 sequence (DNA): TGTGCCAGCAGTTTGGGCAGGGAAAGCAATCAGCCCCAGCATTTT.

This clonotype was found many times. The genes are TRBV2 and TRBJ1-5; D remains unclear. Trimming took off 7 bases at V and 5 bases at J, with 9 bases between the two ends. Germline assignment: CDR1 SNHLY and CDR2 FYNNEI. This CDR3 comprises 12 residues. The CDR3 loop reads CASKGWDQPQHF. CDR3 nucleotide sequence: TGTGCCAGCAAAGGGTGGGATCAGCCCCAGCATTTT.

The rearrangement uses TRBV19 and TRBJ2-7; possible D gene TRBD2, 6 bases. This CDR3 comprises 11 residues. The V gene lost 8 bases and the J gene lost 3 bases, with 8 bases spanning the gap. Looked up from germline, CDR1 is LNHDA and CDR2 is SQIVND (reference sequence). The CDR3 loop is CASYGGYEQYF. CDR3 coding DNA: TGTGCCAGTTACGGGGGCTACGAGCAGTACTTC.

The chain has TRBV29-1 and TRBJ1-1; D not resolved. Germline V lookup: CDR1 SQVTM, CDR2 ANQGSEA. The V end lost 2 bases, the J end lost 2 bases, and 6 bases lay between the germline ends. The CDR3 spans 12 residues. In nucleotides, the CDR3 is TGCAGCGTTGAAATACTCAACACTGAAGCTTTCTTT. Translation gives CSVEILNTEAFF.

The rearrangement uses TRBV20-1 and TRBJ2-1; D uncertain. Germline V gene sequence: CDR1 DFQATT, CDR2 SNEGSKA (reference sequence). Trimming stripped 2 bases from V and 5 bases from J, with 4 bases between. The CDR3 sequence is 11 residues long. CDR3 sequence reads: CSARTDNEQFF. CDR3 DNA: TGCAGTGCTAGAACCGACAATGAGCAGTTCTTC.

This clonotype was seen repeatedly, ten times or more. This chain connects TRBV29-1 to TRBJ2-5, with D uncertain. The CDR3 covers 12 residues. Germline-derived CDR1 and CDR2 are SQVTM and ANQGSEA. Trimming cost V 3 bases and J 1 base, with 6 bases left between them. CDR3 protein: CSVEEFQETQYF. The CDR3 DNA reads TGCAGCGTTGAGGAGTTCCAAGAGACCCAGTACTTC.

In nucleotides, the CDR3 is TGTGCCAGCAGCTCTTACGGGGACAGGGGCCTGAGAGCTTTCTTT. Translated: CASSSYGDRGLRAFF. The chain combines TRBV28 with TRBJ1-1; TRBD1 aligns across 10 bases. The CDR3 runs to 15 residues. The V segment lost 6 bases and the J segment 10 bases; nucleotides outside the gene matches: 14. Germline V CDR1 and CDR2: MDHEN, SYDVKM.

The chain combines TRBV5-1 with TRBJ2-7; possibly TRBD1 or TRBD2 for D (5 bases each). The CDR3 sequence is 14 residues long. Germline V lookup: CDR1 SGHRS, CDR2 YFSETQ. V dropped 4 bases and J dropped 1 base, with 12 bases sitting between them. The CDR3 DNA follows: TGCGCCAGCAGCCACGGGACGGTATCCTACGAGCAGTACTTC. It translates to CASSHGTVSYEQYF.

In this sample, this clonotype turned up many times. The gene calls are TRBV20-1 and TRBJ2-7, with 10 positions matching TRBD1. Trimming at V came to 3 bases and at J to 6 bases, leaving 5 bases not matched to a gene. Looked up from germline, CDR1 is DFQATT and CDR2 is SNEGSKA (reference sequence). The CDR3 is 13 residues long. The CDR3 sequence: CSASSGTGVEQYF. The CDR3 DNA reads as TGCAGTGCTAGCTCCGGGACAGGGGTCGAGCAGTACTTC.

As to this clonotype: A far larger clone lies a single base away; this is likely a read error. This chain links TRBV15 with TRBJ1-2; 9 nucleotides align to TRBD1. V trimming: 5 bases; J trimming: 8 bases; junction bases outside the gene matches: 6. The CDR3 consists of 13 residues. Per germline, CDR1 LNHNV and CDR2 YYDKDF (reference sequence). CDR3 in DNA: TGTGCCACCAGCCCCGGGACAGGGTTCGGCTACACCTTC. Residues: CATSPGTGFGYTF.

This clonotype was recorded a few times. The V and J genes are TRBV13 and TRBJ1-6; maybe TRBD1 (5 bases). Germline lookup yields CDR1 PRHDT and CDR2 FYEKMQ (reference sequence). CDR3 length: 16 amino acids. Trimming took 0 bases from V and 10 from J, leaving 16 bases between them. Written as DNA, the CDR3 is TGTGCCAGCAGCTTAGGCCTGAGGGGACGGGGATCACCCCTCCACTTT. Translating it yields CASSLGLRGRGSPLHF.

The V call is TRBV10-1, the J call TRBJ2-7, with TRBD2 as a possible D gene (5 bases). Trimming removed 7 bases from V and 2 bases from J, with 15 bases in between. This CDR3 spans 14 amino acids. Germline-derived CDR1 and CDR2 are WNHNN and SYGVQD (reference sequence). The CDR3 sequence is CASTGGLITYEQYF. CDR3 bases: TGCGCCAGCACGGGCGGGTTGATTACCTACGAGCAGTACTTC.

The V gene is TRBV20-1, the J gene TRBJ2-7, with 8 nucleotides matching TRBD2. Per the germline V gene, CDR1 is DFQATT and CDR2 is SNEGSKA (reference sequence). The junction had 11 bases not matched to a gene; V was cut back by 6 bases and J by 4 bases. The CDR3 totals 14 residues. The CDR3 bases are TGCAGTGCGGAACCGGGACTAGTCGGATACGAGCAGTACTTC. It codes for CSAEPGLVGYEQYF.